This T cell receptor (beta chain) was profiled in a study of shared clonotypes between healthy human individuals. Study-wide results and caveats: Estimated clonotype richness was generally higher in naive than memory subsets. Depth of sequencing was expected to influence donor clonotype sharing. Sharing across a handful of donors was seen in 4% to 6.5% of naive CD4 clonotypes.

This clone was detected a few times. The antigen remains undetermined. The germline V and J ends were trimmed by 5 bases and 10 bases, with 9 bases remaining between them. Germline lookup yields CDR1 MNHNY and CDR2 SVGAGI (reference sequence). This CDR3 spans 11 amino acids. The study ran the assay at deep level. TCRdb's table, derived via immunoSEQ multiplex PCR, lists solely in-frame clones and lacks some. The sample consists of about 2 million clones, roughly 94% of them appearing once. The naive CD8 population came from CD45RO-negative cells selected for CCR7, without terminally differentiated effector memory CD45RA+ cells.

The TCR comes from a man between 18 and 29 years old in good health. Sample: naive CD8+ T cells sorted from blood. The chain recombines TRBV6-6 with TRBJ2-1, with D uncertain. CDR3 coding DNA: TGTGCCAGCAGTACTACATCAGAGCAGTTCTTC. Protein sequence: CASSTTSEQFF.